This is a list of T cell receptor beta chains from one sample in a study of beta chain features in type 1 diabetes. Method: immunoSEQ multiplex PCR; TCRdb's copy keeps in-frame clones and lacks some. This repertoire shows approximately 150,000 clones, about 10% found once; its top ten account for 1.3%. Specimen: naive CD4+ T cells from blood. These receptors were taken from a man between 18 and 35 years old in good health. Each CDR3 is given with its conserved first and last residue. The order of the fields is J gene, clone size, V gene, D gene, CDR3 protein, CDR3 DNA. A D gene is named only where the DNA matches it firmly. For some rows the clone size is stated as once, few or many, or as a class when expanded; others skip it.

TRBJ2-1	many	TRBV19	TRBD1	CASTLTGRRNNEQFF	TGTGCCAGTACCCTGACAGGGAGAAGGAACAATGAGCAGTTCTTC
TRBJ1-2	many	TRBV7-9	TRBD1	CASSPMGQTNYGYTF	TGTGCCAGCAGCCCCATGGGACAGACAAACTATGGCTACACCTTC
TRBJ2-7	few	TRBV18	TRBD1	CASSPGDRAYEQYF	TGTGCCAGCTCACCAGGAGACAGGGCATACGAGCAGTACTTC
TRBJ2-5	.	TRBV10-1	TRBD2	CASSSSPGLTKTQYF	TGCGCCAGCAGCTCCTCTCCGGGACTAACTAAGACCCAGTACTTC
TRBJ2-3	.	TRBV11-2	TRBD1	CASSFLPGQGLPGTDTQYF	TGTGCCAGCAGCTTCCTCCCGGGACAGGGACTTCCCGGCACAGATACGCAGTATTTT
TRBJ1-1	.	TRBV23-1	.	CASSQSLTGYTEAFF	TGCGCCAGCAGTCAATCCCTAACAGGGTACACTGAAGCTTTCTTT
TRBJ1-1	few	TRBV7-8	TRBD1	CASSSDREAEAFF	TGTGCCAGCAGCTCGGACAGGGAAGCTGAAGCTTTCTTT
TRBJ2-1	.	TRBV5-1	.	CASSLVGGNYNEQFF	TGCGCCAGCAGCTTGGTCGGGGGTAACTACAATGAGCAGTTCTTC
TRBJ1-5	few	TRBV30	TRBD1	CAWSAGTGPNQPQHF	TGTGCCTGGAGTGCCGGGACAGGGCCTAATCAGCCCCAGCATTTT
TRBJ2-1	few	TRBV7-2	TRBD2	CASSFVVTGGPNEQFF	TGTGCCAGCAGCTTCGTCGTTACGGGGGGGCCTAATGAGCAGTTCTTC
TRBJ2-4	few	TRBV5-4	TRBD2	CASSPGGTAKNIQYF	TGTGCCAGCAGCCCGGGGGGGACGGCCAAAAACATTCAGTACTTC
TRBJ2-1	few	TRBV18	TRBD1	CASSPDRVYNEQFF	TGTGCCAGCTCACCAGACAGGGTCTACAATGAGCAGTTCTTC
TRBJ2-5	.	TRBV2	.	CATLVRQETQYF	TGTGCCACCCTAGTTCGTCAAGAGACCCAGTACTTC
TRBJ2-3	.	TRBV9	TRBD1	CASSVGTGGPTDTQYF	TGTGCCAGCAGCGTAGGGACAGGGGGCCCCACAGATACGCAGTATTTT
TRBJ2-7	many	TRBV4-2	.	CASSQDRGVGQYF	TGTGCCAGCAGCCAAGATCGCGGGGTAGGACAGTACTTC
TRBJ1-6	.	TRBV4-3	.	CASSQDPYSPLHF	TGCGCCAGCAGCCAAGACCCCTATTCACCCCTCCACTTT
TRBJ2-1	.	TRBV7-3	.	CASSSQGVIGNEQFF	TGTGCCAGCAGCTCCCAAGGGGTGATAGGGAATGAGCAGTTCTTC
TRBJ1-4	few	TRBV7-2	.	CASSRQLRDEKLFF	TGTGCCAGCAGTAGACAGTTAAGAGATGAAAAACTGTTTTTT
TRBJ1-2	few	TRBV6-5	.	CASSPDRNYGYTF	TGTGCCAGCAGTCCGGACAGAAACTATGGCTACACCTTC
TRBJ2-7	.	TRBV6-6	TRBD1	CASSIRTGGGYEQYF	TGTGCCAGCAGCATACGAACAGGGGGCGGCTACGAGCAGTACTTC
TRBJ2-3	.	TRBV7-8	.	CASSNRRGDTQYF	TGTGCCAGCAGCAATAGAAGAGGAGATACGCAGTATTTT
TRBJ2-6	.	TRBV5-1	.	CASSSGSGANVLTF	TGCGCCAGCAGCTCGGGGAGTGGGGCCAACGTCCTGACTTTC
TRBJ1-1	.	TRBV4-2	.	CASSQEWQVDTEAFF	TGTGCCAGCAGCCAAGAATGGCAGGTGGACACTGAAGCTTTCTTT
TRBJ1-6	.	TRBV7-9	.	CASSLVVGGRTYNSPLHF	TGTGCCAGCAGCTTAGTTGTCGGGGGGCGAACCTATAATTCACCCCTCCACTTT
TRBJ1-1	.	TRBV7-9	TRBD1	CASSSPRQGRTEAFF	TGTGCCAGCAGCTCACCCCGACAGGGACGCACTGAAGCTTTCTTT
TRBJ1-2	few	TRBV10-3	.	CAITPGTQNYGYTF	TGTGCCATCACCCCCGGGACACAAAACTATGGCTACACCTTC
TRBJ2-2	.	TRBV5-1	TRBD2	CASSSGLAGLTTGELFF	TGCGCCAGCAGCTCGGGATTAGCGGGCTTAACCACCGGGGAGCTGTTTTTT
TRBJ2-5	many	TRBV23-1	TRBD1	CASILFGQEQTQYF	TGCGCCAGCATTCTTTTTGGACAGGAGCAGACCCAGTACTTC
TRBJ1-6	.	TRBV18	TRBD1	CASSTQGDPNSPLHF	TGTGCCAGCTCAACCCAGGGGGACCCTAATTCACCCCTCCACTTT
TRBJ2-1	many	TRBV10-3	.	CASSPYNEQFF	TGTGCCAGCAGCCCATACAATGAGCAGTTCTTC
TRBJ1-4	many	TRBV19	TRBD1	CASTDRANEKLFF	TGTGCCAGCACGGACAGGGCTAATGAAAAACTGTTTTTT
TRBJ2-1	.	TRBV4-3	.	CASSLERGGYEQFF	TGCGCCAGCAGCCTCGAGAGGGGGGGCTATGAGCAGTTCTTC
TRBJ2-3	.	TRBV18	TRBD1	CASSRRTGGKTDTQYF	TGTGCCAGCTCACGACGGACAGGGGGAAAAACAGATACGCAGTATTTT
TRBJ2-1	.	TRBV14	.	CASSQRGSSYNEQFF	TGTGCCAGCAGCCAGAGGGGGAGCTCCTACAATGAGCAGTTCTTC
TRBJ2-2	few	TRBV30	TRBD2	CAWSSSGGGTGELFF	TGTGCCTGGAGTTCAAGCGGGGGGGGGACCGGGGAGCTGTTTTTT
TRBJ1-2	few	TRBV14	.	CASSQAGRASYGYTF	TGTGCCAGCAGCCAAGCTGGGAGGGCTTCGTATGGCTACACCTTC
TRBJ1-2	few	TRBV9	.	CASSVVSGAGYTF	TGTGCCAGCAGCGTAGTGTCAGGGGCTGGCTACACCTTC
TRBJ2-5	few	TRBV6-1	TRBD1	CASSEARTGQETQYF	TGTGCCAGCAGTGAAGCAAGGACAGGACAAGAGACCCAGTACTTC
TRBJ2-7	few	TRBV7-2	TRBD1	CASSLTGTNEQYF	TGTGCCAGCAGCTTGACAGGGACGAACGAGCAGTACTTC
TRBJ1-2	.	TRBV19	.	CASSPGTFYGYTF	TGTGCCAGTAGTCCAGGGACATTCTATGGCTACACCTTC
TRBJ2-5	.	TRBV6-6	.	CASSGKGVQETQYF	TGTGCCAGCAGTGGCAAGGGGGTCCAAGAGACCCAGTACTTC
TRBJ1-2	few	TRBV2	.	CASSITNYGYTF	TGTGCCAGCAGTATTACTAACTATGGCTACACCTTC
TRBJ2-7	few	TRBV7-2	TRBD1	CASSLTGTAYEQYF	TGTGCCAGCAGCCTAACCGGGACAGCCTACGAGCAGTACTTC
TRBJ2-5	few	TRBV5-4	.	CASSSDTRALETQYF	TGTGCCAGCAGCTCTGATACTAGAGCTTTGGAGACCCAGTACTTC
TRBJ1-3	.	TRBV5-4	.	CASSLALSGNTIYF	TGTGCCAGCAGCTTGGCCCTCTCTGGAAACACCATATATTTT
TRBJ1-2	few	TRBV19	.	CASTQSGVYPDYGYTF	TGTGCCAGTACCCAGAGCGGGGTTTATCCGGACTATGGCTACACCTTC
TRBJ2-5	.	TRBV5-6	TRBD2	CASSWGLAGVETQYF	TGTGCCAGCAGCTGGGGACTAGCGGGGGTGGAGACCCAGTACTTC
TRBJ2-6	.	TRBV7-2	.	CASSLVNGGSGANVLTF	TGTGCCAGCAGCTTAGTCAATGGAGGGTCTGGGGCCAACGTCCTGACTTTC
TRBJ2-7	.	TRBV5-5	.	CASSLVAGGTAEQYF	TGTGCCAGCAGCTTGGTGGCAGGGGGGACAGCCGAGCAGTACTTC
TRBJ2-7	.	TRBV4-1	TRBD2	CASSQPGTSGWYEQYF	TGCGCCAGCAGCCAACCTGGGACTAGCGGGTGGTACGAGCAGTACTTC
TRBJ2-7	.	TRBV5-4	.	CASSLDNYEQYF	TGTGCCAGCAGCTTGGACAACTACGAGCAGTACTTC
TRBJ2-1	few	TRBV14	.	CASSQNRGAYYNEQFF	TGTGCCAGCAGCCAAAATCGGGGGGCGTACTACAATGAGCAGTTCTTC
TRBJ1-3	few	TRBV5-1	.	CASSLGRPSSGNTIYF	TGCGCCAGCAGCTTGGGCCGGCCTAGCTCTGGAAACACCATATATTTT
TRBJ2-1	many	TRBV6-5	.	CASSSRDFKREQFF	TGTGCCAGCAGTTCCCGGGACTTCAAAAGGGAGCAGTTCTTC
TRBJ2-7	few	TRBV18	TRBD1	CASSPPRGGQGANGEQYF	TGTGCCAGCTCACCACCGCGGGGAGGACAGGGGGCAAACGGCGAGCAGTACTTC